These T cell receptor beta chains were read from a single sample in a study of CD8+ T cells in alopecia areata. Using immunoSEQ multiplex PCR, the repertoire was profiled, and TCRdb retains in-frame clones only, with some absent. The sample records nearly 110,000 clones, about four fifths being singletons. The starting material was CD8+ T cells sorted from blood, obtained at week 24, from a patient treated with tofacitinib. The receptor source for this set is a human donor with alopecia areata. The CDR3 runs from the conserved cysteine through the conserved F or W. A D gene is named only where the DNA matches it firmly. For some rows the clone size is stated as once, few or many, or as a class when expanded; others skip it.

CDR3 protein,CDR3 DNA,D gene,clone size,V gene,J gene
CASTQGVDSPLHF,TGTGCCAGCACCCAGGGGGTCGATTCACCCCTCCACTTT,TRBD1,.,TRBV5-4,TRBJ1-6
CASSQDRHRLSDTQYF,TGCGCCAGCAGCCAAGATAGGCACAGACTGTCAGATACGCAGTATTTT,.,.,TRBV4-1,TRBJ2-3
CASSYPEGLNTGELFF,TGTGCCAGCAGCTACCCGGAGGGGCTGAACACCGGGGAGCTGTTTTTT,.,few,TRBV7-9,TRBJ2-2
CASSSRMSTGELFF,TGTGCCAGCAGTTCCCGTATGAGCACCGGGGAGCTGTTTTTT,.,few,TRBV6-6,TRBJ2-2
CSVDGGESYEQYF,TGCAGCGTTGACGGGGGGGAATCCTACGAGCAGTACTTC,TRBD2,.,TRBV29-1,TRBJ2-7
CSVEDSYEQYF,TGCAGCGTTGAAGACAGCTACGAGCAGTACTTC,.,.,TRBV29-1,TRBJ2-7
CASSQDRTGQYGYTF,TGCGCCAGCAGCCAAGATAGGACAGGGCAATATGGCTACACCTTC,.,few,TRBV5-2,TRBJ1-2
CASSPGGPYNEQFF,TGTGCCAGCAGTCCCGGGGGGCCCTACAATGAGCAGTTCTTC,.,.,TRBV27,TRBJ2-1
CASSYLQGYEQYF,TGTGCCAGCAGCTATCTACAGGGGTACGAGCAGTACTTC,TRBD1,.,TRBV7-9,TRBJ2-7
CSVVGGEWDYPETQYF,TGCAGCGTTGTAGGGGGGGAGTGGGACTACCCAGAGACCCAGTACTTC,.,few,TRBV29-1,TRBJ2-5
CASSQEWTSLTYEQYF,TGCGCCAGCAGCCAAGAGTGGACTAGTCTTACCTACGAGCAGTACTTC,TRBD2,.,TRBV4-3,TRBJ2-7
CASSVEESSYEQYF,TGTGCCAGCAGTGTCGAGGAGAGCTCCTACGAGCAGTACTTC,.,.,TRBV25-1,TRBJ2-7
CATSRDSNRGETQYF,TGTGCCACCAGCAGGGACTCTAACCGAGGGGAGACCCAGTACTTC,.,.,TRBV15,TRBJ2-5
CASSGRDTQYF,TGTGCCAGCAGCGGCCGAGATACGCAGTATTTT,.,.,TRBV13,TRBJ2-3
CASSTTGALEAQYF,TGTGCCAGTAGTACCACAGGGGCCCTTGAGGCCCAGTACTTC,TRBD1,.,TRBV19,TRBJ2-5
CATSRVRDSSYEQYF,TGTGCCACCAGCAGAGTTCGGGACAGTTCCTACGAGCAGTACTTC,TRBD1,.,TRBV15,TRBJ2-7
CASSRTGYVNQPQHF,TGTGCCAGTAGTAGGACAGGATATGTAAATCAGCCCCAGCATTTT,TRBD1,.,TRBV19,TRBJ1-5
CASSPPLGGELFF,TGTGCCAGCAGCCCCCCCCTCGGCGGGGAGCTGTTTTTT,.,once,TRBV11-3,TRBJ2-2
CASTLREDNTDTQYF,TGTGCCAGCACCCTTAGGGAGGACAACACAGATACGCAGTATTTT,.,.,TRBV7-8,TRBJ2-3
CASSFGLAGGNYEQYF,TGTGCCAGCAGCTTCGGACTAGCGGGGGGAAATTACGAGCAGTACTTC,TRBD2,.,TRBV7-2,TRBJ2-7
CASSYSPRGGEAFF,TGTGCCAGCAGTTACTCCCCCAGGGGAGGTGAAGCTTTCTTT,.,.,TRBV6-5,TRBJ1-1
CASTPDGGDTQYF,TGTGCCAGCACCCCGGACGGGGGGGATACGCAGTATTTT,TRBD2,.,TRBV6-5,TRBJ2-3
CSAVAGTDLYEQYF,TGCAGCGCCGTAGCGGGGACAGACCTTTACGAGCAGTACTTC,.,few,TRBV29-1,TRBJ2-7
CSVNLDREQYF,TGCAGCGTGAATCTCGACAGGGAGCAGTACTTC,.,.,TRBV29-1,TRBJ2-7
CASSLPGDRGYEQYF,TGTGCCAGCAGCCTGCCTGGGGACAGGGGGTACGAGCAGTACTTC,TRBD1,.,TRBV7-9,TRBJ2-7
CASSWDGGSAHF,TGTGCCAGCAGCTGGGACGGAGGGTCGGCGCATTTT,.,.,TRBV5-4,TRBJ1-5
CSAGTGYEQYF,TGCAGCGCCGGAACAGGGTACGAGCAGTACTTC,.,.,TRBV29-1,TRBJ2-7
CASSRSGQVNNEQFF,TGTGCCAGCAGCCGTTCGGGACAGGTCAACAATGAGCAGTTCTTC,TRBD1,.,TRBV7-3,TRBJ2-1
CASSLSISYEQYF,TGTGCCAGCAGTTTATCTATATCCTACGAGCAGTACTTC,.,.,TRBV27,TRBJ2-7
CASSLGTRNEQFF,TGCGCCAGCAGCTTGGGGACCCGTAATGAGCAGTTCTTC,.,.,TRBV5-1,TRBJ2-1
CASTSRDTSYEQYF,TGTGCCAGCACCAGCCGGGACACCAGCTACGAGCAGTACTTC,.,.,TRBV6-5,TRBJ2-7
CSVEGEGDEQFF,TGCAGCGTTGAAGGGGAGGGGGACGAGCAGTTCTTC,.,.,TRBV29-1,TRBJ2-1
CASSLWTADHEQYF,TGTGCCAGCAGCCTTTGGACAGCGGACCACGAGCAGTACTTC,.,.,TRBV7-2,TRBJ2-7
CASSLDSTDTQYF,TGTGCCAGCAGCTTGGACAGCACAGATACGCAGTATTTT,.,few,TRBV7-8,TRBJ2-3
CASSQEKGAYEQYF,TGCGCCAGCAGCCAAGAAAAAGGGGCCTACGAGCAGTACTTC,.,.,TRBV4-3,TRBJ2-7
CASSSDRVETQYF,TGTGCCAGCAGCTCGGACAGGGTAGAGACCCAGTACTTC,TRBD1,.,TRBV7-9,TRBJ2-5
CASSQILAGGKTQYF,TGTGCCAGCAGTCAGATACTAGCGGGGGGAAAGACCCAGTACTTC,TRBD2,.,TRBV5-6,TRBJ2-5